The 4 T cell receptor beta chains below come from one sample, sequenced in a study of T cell responses to AZD1222 COVID-19 vaccine. TCRdb keeps only in-frame clones here, not all; method: immunoSEQ multiplex PCR. The table lists some 75,000 clones, around nine tenths of them singletons. Sequencing used peripheral blood, obtained on day 0 of AZD1222 vaccination. These receptors originate from an adult in good health.

The chain combines TRBV5-4 with TRBJ1-1; D is ambiguous. This CDR3 contains 15 residues. CDR1 SGHNT and CDR2 YYREEE come from the germline V gene (reference sequence). Between the trimmed V and J ends, which lost 0 bases and 1 base, there was a span of 10 bases. The CDR3 region is CASSLASRANTEAFF. The CDR3 nucleotides are TGTGCCAGCAGCTTGGCCTCCCGCGCGAACACTGAAGCTTTCTTT.

The CDR3 sequence is CASSLGNTGELFF. DNA for the CDR3: TGTGCCAGCTCACTTGGAAACACCGGGGAGCTGTTTTTT. V gene TRBV18 combines with J gene TRBJ2-2, with D hard to call. The V end was cut by 4 bases, the J end by 2 bases, with 5 bases between. The CDR3 spans 13 residues. From germline, CDR1 is KGHSH and CDR2 LQKENI.

The chain carries TRBV5-8 and TRBJ2-7, with TRBD2 matching over 16 bases. The CDR3 is made up of 15 amino acids. Per germline, CDR1 SGHTS and CDR2 YDEGEE. V lost 3 bases to trimming and J lost 7 bases; unmatched junction nucleotides: 4. This CDR3 is CASSYGTSGRGEQYF. The CDR3 DNA reads TGTGCCAGCAGCTACGGGACTAGCGGGAGGGGAGAGCAGTACTTC.

This clone has a handful of counts. The chain employs TRBV29-1 and TRBJ2-7, with a tentative D call TRBD1 (6 bases). CDR1 is SQVTM, CDR2 ANQGSEA, per germline. This CDR3 region has 11 residues. V was pared by 7 bases and J by 4 bases, with 11 bases between. This CDR3 reads CSAARGYEQYF. CDR3 nucleotide sequence: TGCAGCGCCGCAAGGGGGTACGAGCAGTACTTC.